The clone carrying this T cell receptor beta chain came up a few times. Its antigen remains unknown. There were TCR beta CDR3 regions amplified from RNA transcripts. First-round RT-PCR targeting the TCR CDR3 was performed with the HTBI primer set. Each CDR3 protein gets one entry after TCRdb re-called the multiplex PCR reads with MiXCR. The sample yields approximately 420,000 distinct CDR3 sequences, 12% to 15% seen once. Patients aged 18 to 65 had newly diagnosed hyperthyroidism lasting under 2 months. Uncontrolled infection, other autoimmune disease, pregnancy or lactation barred patients from enrollment. The sample is drawn from a study of T cells in Graves' hyperthyroidism and ophthalmopathy. Study outcomes and limitations: Model output signaled ophthalmopathy a median around 6.9 months ahead of onset.

Sequencing input: blood. The sequence came from a woman between 18 and 30 years old with Graves' hyperthyroidism.

The CDR3 here is CASRGLAGGKSYNEQFF. The CDR3 bases are TGCGCCAGCAGGGGACTAGCGGGAGGCAAGTCCTACAATGAGCAGTTCTTC. This rearrangement joins TRBV5-1 to TRBJ2-1, with 15 bases matching TRBD2. CDR1 and CDR2 (germline): SGHRS, YFSETQ. V was clipped by 5 bases and J by 1 base; unmatched bases: 4. The CDR3 covers 17 residues.